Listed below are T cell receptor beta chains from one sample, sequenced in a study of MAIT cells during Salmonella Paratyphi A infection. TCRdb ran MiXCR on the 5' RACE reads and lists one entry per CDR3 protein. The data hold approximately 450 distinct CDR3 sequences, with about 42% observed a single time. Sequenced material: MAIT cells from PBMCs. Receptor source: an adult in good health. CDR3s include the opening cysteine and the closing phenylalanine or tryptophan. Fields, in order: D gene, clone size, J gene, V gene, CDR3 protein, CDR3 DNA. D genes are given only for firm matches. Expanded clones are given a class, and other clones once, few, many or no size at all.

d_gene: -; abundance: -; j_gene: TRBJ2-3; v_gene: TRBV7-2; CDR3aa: CASSLESGGPDTQYF; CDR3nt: TGTGCCAGCAGCTTAGAGTCTGGCGGCCCCGATACGCAGTATTTT
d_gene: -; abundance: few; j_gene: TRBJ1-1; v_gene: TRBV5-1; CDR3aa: CASSLVGAGTEAFF; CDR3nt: TGCGCCAGCAGCTTGGTAGGGGCTGGGACTGAAGCTTTCTTT
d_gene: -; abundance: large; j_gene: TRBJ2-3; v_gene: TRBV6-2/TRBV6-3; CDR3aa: CASGGRDTDTQYF; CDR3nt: TGTGCCAGCGGAGGACGGGACACAGATACGCAGTATTTT
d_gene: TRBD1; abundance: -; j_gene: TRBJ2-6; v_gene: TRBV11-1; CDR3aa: CASRSSTGGTGANVLTF; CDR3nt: TGTGCCAGCAGAAGCTCGACAGGGGGTACTGGGGCCAACGTCCTGACTTTC
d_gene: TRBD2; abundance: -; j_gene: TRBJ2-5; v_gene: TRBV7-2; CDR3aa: CATGLAGGRETQYF; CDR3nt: TGTGCCACGGGACTAGCGGGAGGAAGGGAGACCCAGTACTTC
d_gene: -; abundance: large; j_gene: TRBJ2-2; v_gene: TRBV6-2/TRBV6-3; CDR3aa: CASSYSSDTGELFF; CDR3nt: TGTGCCAGCAGTTACTCTAGCGACACCGGGGAGCTGTTTTTT
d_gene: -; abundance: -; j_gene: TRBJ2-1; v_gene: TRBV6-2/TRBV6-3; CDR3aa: CASSLGSEPNEQFF; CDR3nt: TGTGCCAGCAGTTTGGGCTCAGAACCGAATGAGCAGTTCTTC
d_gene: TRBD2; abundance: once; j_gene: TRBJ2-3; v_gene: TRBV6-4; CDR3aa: CASSDGSGGDTDTQYF; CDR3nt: TGTGCCAGCAGTGACGGTAGCGGGGGGGACACAGATACGCAGTATTTT
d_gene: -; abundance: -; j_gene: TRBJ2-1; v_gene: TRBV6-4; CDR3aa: CESSGGKGPYNEQFF; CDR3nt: TGTGAAAGCAGTGGCGGAAAGGGGCCCTACAATGAGCAGTTCTTC
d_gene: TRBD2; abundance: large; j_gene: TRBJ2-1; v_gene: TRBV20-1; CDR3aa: CSARDASGGPSYNEQFF; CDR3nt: TGCAGTGCTAGAGATGCTAGCGGGGGTCCCTCCTACAATGAGCAGTTCTTC
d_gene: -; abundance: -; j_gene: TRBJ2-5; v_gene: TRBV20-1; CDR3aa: CSARDLGVQETQYF; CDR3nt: TGCAGTGCTAGAGATCTCGGGGTACAAGAGACCCAGTACTTC
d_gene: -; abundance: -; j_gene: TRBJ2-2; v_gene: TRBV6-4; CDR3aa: CASSGDTGELFF; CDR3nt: TGTGCCAGCAGTGGGGACACCGGGGAGCTGTTTTTT
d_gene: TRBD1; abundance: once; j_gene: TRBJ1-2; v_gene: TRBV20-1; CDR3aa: CSAREFGQGHYGYTF; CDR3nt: TGCAGTGCTAGAGAGTTTGGACAGGGCCATTATGGCTACACCTTC
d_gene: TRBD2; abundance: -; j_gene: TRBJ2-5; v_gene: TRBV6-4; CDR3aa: CASSDSSGGQETQYF; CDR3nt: TGTGCCAGCAGTGACTCGAGCGGGGGGCAAGAGACCCAGTACTTC
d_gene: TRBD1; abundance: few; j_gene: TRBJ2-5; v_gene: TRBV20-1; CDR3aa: CSARGDRAQETQYF; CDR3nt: TGCAGTGCTAGAGGGGACAGGGCTCAAGAGACCCAGTACTTC
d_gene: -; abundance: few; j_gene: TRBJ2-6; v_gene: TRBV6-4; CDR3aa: CASSAGGESGANVLTF; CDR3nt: TGTGCCAGCAGCGCTGGAGGGGAGAGTGGGGCCAACGTCCTGACTTTC
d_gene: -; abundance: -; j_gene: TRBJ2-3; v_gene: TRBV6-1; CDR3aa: CASSANLGSTDTQYF; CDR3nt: TGTGCCAGCAGTGCCAACCTGGGTAGCACAGATACGCAGTATTTT
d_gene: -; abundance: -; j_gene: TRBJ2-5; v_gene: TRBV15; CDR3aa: CATSREEGSGAETQYF; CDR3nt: TGTGCCACCAGCAGAGAAGAGGGTTCTGGGGCAGAGACCCAGTACTTC
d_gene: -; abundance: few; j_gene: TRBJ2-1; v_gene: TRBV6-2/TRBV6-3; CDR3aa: CASSYEGSGYNEQFF; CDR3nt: TGTGCCAGCAGTTACGAGGGATCCGGCTACAATGAGCAGTTCTTC
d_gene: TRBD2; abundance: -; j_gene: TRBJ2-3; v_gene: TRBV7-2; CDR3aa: CASGPGTSRTDTQYF; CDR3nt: TGTGCCAGCGGACCCGGGACTAGCAGGACAGATACGCAGTATTTT
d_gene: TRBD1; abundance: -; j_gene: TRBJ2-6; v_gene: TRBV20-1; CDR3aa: CSAREDRGSSSGANVLTF; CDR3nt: TGCAGTGCTAGAGAGGACAGGGGGTCGAGCTCTGGGGCCAACGTCCTGACTTTC
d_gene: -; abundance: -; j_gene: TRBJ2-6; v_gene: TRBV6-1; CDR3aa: CESSEANGANVLTF; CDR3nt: TGTGAAAGCAGTGAAGCCAATGGGGCCAACGTCCTGACTTTC
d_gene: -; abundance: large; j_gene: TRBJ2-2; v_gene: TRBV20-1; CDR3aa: CSAKQGIDAGELFF; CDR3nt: TGCAGTGCTAAACAGGGAATAGACGCCGGGGAGCTGTTTTTT
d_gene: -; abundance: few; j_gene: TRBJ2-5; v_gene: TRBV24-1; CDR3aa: CATSDLQSGLETQYF; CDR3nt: TGTGCCACCAGTGATTTGCAATCGGGGCTAGAGACCCAGTACTTC
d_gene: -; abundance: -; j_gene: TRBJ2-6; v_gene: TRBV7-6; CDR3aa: CASSLAEGTGANVLTF; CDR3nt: TGTGCCAGCAGCTTAGCTGAGGGGACTGGGGCCAACGTCCTGACTTTC
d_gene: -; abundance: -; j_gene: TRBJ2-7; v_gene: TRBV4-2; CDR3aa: CASSQEGSGSVDEQYF; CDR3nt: TGTGCCAGCAGCCAAGAGGGATCGGGGAGCGTAGACGAGCAGTACTTC
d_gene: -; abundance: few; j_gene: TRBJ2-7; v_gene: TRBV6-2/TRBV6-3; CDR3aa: CASSYQGLYEQYF; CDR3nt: TGTGCCAGCAGTTACCAGGGGCTCTACGAGCAGTACTTC
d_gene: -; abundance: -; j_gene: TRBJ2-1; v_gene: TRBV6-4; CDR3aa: CASSLKGEWNEQFF; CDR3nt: TGTGCCAGTAGCCTTAAGGGGGAGTGGAATGAGCAGTTCTTC
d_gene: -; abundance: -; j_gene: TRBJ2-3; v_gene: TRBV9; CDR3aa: CASSVAGPGDTQYF; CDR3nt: TGTGCCAGCAGCGTGGCGGGGCCCGGTGATACGCAGTATTTT
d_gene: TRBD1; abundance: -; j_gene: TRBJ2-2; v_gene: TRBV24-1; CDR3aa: CATSDPGQGDTGELFF; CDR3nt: TGTGCCACCAGTGATCCGGGACAGGGGGACACCGGGGAGCTGTTTTTT
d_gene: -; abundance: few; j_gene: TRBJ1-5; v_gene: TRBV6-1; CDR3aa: CASSAEGDYNQPQHF; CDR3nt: TGTGCCAGCAGCGCCGAGGGGGACTATAATCAGCCCCAGCATTTT
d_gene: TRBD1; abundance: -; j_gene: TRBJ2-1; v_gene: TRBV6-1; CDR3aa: CASIRDRGSSDEQFF; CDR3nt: TGTGCCAGCATCAGGGACAGGGGCTCATCTGATGAGCAGTTCTTC
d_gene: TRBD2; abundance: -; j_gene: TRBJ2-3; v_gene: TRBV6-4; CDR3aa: CASSRLAGTTDTQYF; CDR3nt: TGTGCCAGCAGTAGACTAGCCGGAACCACAGATACGCAGTATTTT
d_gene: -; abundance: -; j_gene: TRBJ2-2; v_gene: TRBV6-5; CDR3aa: CASKPGGDTGELFF; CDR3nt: TGTGCCAGCAAGCCGGGGGGCGACACCGGGGAGCTGTTTTTT
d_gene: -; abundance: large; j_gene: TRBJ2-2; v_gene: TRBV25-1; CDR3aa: CASSESRDTGELFF; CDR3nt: TGTGCCAGCAGTGAATCCAGGGACACCGGGGAGCTGTTTTTT
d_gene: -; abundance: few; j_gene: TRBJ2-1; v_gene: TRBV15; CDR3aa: CATSEKDGSYNEQFF; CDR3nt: TGTGCCACCAGCGAGAAGGACGGCTCCTACAATGAGCAGTTCTTC
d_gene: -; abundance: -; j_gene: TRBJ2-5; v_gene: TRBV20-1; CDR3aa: CSARGGRATETQYF; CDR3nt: TGCAGTGCTAGAGGCGGCCGGGCGACGGAGACCCAGTACTTC
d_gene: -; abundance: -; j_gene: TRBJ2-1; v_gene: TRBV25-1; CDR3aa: CASSDGTRDYNEQFF; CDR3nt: TGTGCCAGCAGTGACGGGACACGAGACTACAATGAGCAGTTCTTC
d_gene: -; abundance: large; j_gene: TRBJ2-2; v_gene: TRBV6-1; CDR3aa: CASTTGGDISTGELFF; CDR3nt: TGTGCCAGCACTACAGGAGGGGATATAAGCACCGGGGAGCTGTTTTTT
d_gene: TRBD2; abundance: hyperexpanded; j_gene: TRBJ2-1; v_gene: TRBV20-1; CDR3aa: CSAPQRLAGGNEQFF; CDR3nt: TGCAGTGCCCCACAGCGACTAGCGGGAGGCAATGAGCAGTTCTTC
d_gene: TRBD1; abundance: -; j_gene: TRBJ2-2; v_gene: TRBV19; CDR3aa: CASKTGTGDTGELFF; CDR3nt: TGTGCCAGTAAAACCGGGACAGGTGATACCGGGGAGCTGTTTTTT
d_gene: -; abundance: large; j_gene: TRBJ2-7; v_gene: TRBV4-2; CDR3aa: CASSQELEGGVAEQYF; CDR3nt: TGTGCCAGCAGCCAAGAGCTCGAGGGGGGGGTCGCCGAGCAGTACTTC
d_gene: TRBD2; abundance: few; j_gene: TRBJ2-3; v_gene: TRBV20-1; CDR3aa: CSARGETSGEADTQYF; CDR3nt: TGCAGTGCTAGAGGGGAGACTAGCGGGGAGGCAGATACGCAGTATTTT
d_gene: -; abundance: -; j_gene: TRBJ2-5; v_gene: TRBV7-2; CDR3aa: CASSLRQPGTAQYF; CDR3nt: TGTGCCAGCAGCTTACGACAACCGGGCACGGCCCAGTACTTC
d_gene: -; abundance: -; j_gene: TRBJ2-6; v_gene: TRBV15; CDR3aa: CATSIRDSGANVLTF; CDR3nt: TGTGCCACCAGCATCCGTGACTCTGGGGCCAACGTCCTGACTTTC
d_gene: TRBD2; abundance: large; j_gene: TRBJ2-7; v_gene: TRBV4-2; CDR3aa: CASSQETSGSYEQYF; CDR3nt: TGTGCCAGCAGCCAAGAAACTAGCGGCTCCTACGAGCAGTACTTC
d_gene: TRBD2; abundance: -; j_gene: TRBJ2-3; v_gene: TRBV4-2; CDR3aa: CASSQDLAGGTDTQYF; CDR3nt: TGTGCCAGCAGCCAAGATTTAGCGGGGGGCACAGATACGCAGTATTTT
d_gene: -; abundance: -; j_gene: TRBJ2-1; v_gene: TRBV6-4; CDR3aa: CASSDMAGAYNEQFF; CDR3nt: TGTGCCAGCAGTGACATGGCGGGTGCCTACAATGAGCAGTTCTTC
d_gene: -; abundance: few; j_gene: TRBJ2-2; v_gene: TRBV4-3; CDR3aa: CASSQGDSGELFF; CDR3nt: TGCGCCAGCAGCCAAGGTGATTCGGGGGAGCTGTTTTTT
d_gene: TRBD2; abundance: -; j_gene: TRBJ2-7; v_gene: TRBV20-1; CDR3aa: CSARTLAGELEQYF; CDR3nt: TGCAGTGCAAGGACCCTAGCGGGAGAACTCGAGCAGTACTTC
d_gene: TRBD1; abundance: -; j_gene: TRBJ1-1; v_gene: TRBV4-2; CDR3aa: CASSLDRESTEAFF; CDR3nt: TGTGCCAGCAGCCTCGACAGGGAATCCACTGAAGCTTTCTTT
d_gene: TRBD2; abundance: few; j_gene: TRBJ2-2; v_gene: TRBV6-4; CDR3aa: CASSDGRAAGELFF; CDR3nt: TGTGCCAGCAGTGACGGGAGGGCCGCCGGGGAGCTGTTTTTT
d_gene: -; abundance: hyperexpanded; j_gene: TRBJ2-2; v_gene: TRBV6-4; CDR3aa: CASSGGTGELFF; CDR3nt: TGTGCCAGCAGTGGGGGGACCGGGGAGCTGTTTTTT
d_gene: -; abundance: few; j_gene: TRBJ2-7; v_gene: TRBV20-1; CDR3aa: CSATTGTGDSYEQYF; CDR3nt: TGCAGTGCAACGACCGGGACGGGAGACTCCTACGAGCAGTACTTC
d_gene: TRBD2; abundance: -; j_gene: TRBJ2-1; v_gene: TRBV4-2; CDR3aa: CASSQDQSGGDVNEQFF; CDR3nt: TGTGCCAGCAGCCAAGATCAAAGCGGGGGGGACGTCAATGAGCAGTTCTTC
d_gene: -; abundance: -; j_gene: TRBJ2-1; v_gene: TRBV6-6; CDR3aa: CASSTTPTGPYNEQFF; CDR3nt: TGTGCCAGCAGTACAACCCCGACAGGCCCCTACAATGAGCAGTTCTTC
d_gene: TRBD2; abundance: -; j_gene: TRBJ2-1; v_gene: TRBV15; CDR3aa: CATSGGVSGRVDEQFF; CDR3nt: TGTGCCACCAGCGGCGGGGTTAGCGGGAGGGTCGATGAGCAGTTCTTC
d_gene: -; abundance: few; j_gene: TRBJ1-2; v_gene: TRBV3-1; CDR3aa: CASSQDFGGYTF; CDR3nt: TGTGCCAGCAGCCAAGATTTTGGGGGCTACACCTTC